This entry concerns a single TCR beta chain. The CDR3 covers 17 residues. In germline, CDR1 is LGHNA, CDR2 YNFKEQ. The V end was cut by 1 base, the J end by 0 bases, with 13 bases between. This entry comes from a study of blood T cell repertoires in COVID-19. Method: immunoSEQ multiplex PCR; TCRdb's copy keeps in-frame clones and lacks some. The data show about 240,000 clones, 80% to 90% seen once. The chain links TRBV4-2 to TRBJ1-3; a possible D gene is TRBD1 (5 bases). This receptor was taken from a man between 60 and 75 years old with acute or convalescent COVID-19. The sample comprised peripheral blood. The CDR3 loop is CASSQVGRQSSGNTIYF. The CDR3 DNA reads TGTGCCAGCAGCCAAGTTGGAAGACAGAGCTCTGGAAACACCATATATTTT.